Shown below are 11 T cell receptor beta chains from a single sample sequenced in a study of shared clonotypes between healthy human individuals. Clones were read by immunoSEQ multiplex PCR, and TCRdb kept only the in-frame ones, dropping some. The sample consists of around 700,000 clones, 60% to 80% of them appearing once. The sequencing input was memory CD4+ T cells sorted from blood. This sample's subset: CD45RA-negative fraction. The receptors here all came from a woman aged 25 to 39 in good health.

Notes on this clone: This sample also contains other DNA sequences that code for the same CDR3. V gene TRBV6-6 combines with J gene TRBJ2-7; D is unresolved. Trimming stripped 6 bases from V and 0 bases from J, with 3 bases between. The CDR3 has 11 amino acids. The germline gives CDR1 MNHNY, CDR2 SVGAGI (reference sequence). CDR3 sequence reads: CASRGSYEQYF. The DNA for the CDR3 is TGTGCCAGCAGAGGCTCCTACGAGCAGTACTTC.

V and J are TRBV7-2 and TRBJ2-6; 9 bases map to TRBD2. The CDR3 contains 17 residues. The V and J ends lost 7 bases and 0 bases, in that order; junction bases with no gene match: 7. CDR1 and CDR2 (germline): SGHTA, FQGNSA. The CDR3 spells CASTTGLAISGANVLTF. The CDR3 bases are TGTGCCAGCACCACGGGACTAGCTATCTCTGGGGCCAACGTCCTGACTTTC.

This clone was detected only once. The chain has TRBV7-3 and TRBJ2-7; TRBD2 is a possible D gene (5 bases). The CDR3 loop spans 15 amino acids. CDR1 and CDR2 (germline): SGHTA, FQGTGA. V lost 5 bases, J lost 3 bases, and 17 bases lay in between. The CDR3 here is CASSQGGGPFYEQYF. DNA for the CDR3: TGTGCCAGCAGCCAAGGTGGAGGCCCCTTCTACGAGCAGTACTTC.

The chain uses TRBV6-5 and TRBJ1-1; 7 bases line up with TRBD1. The V and J ends lost 4 bases and 4 bases, in that order; junction bases with no gene match: 3. Looked up from germline, CDR1 is MNHEY and CDR2 is SVGAGI. This CDR3 has 13 amino acids. The CDR3 region has the DNA TGTGCCAGCAGTTCGGACAGGAGCACTGAAGCTTTCTTT. It codes for CASSSDRSTEAFF.

This chain joins TRBV28 and TRBJ2-1, with D possibly being TRBD1 (6 bases). V lost 7 bases and J 0 bases, leaving 16 bases between the germline ends. CDR3 length: 16 amino acids. CDR1 and CDR2 from the germline V gene are MDHEN and SYDVKM. CDR3 coding DNA: TGTGCCAGCACTGGGGACACCCCAGGCTCCTACAATGAGCAGTTCTTC. This encodes CASTGDTPGSYNEQFF.

The gene calls are TRBV6-6 and TRBJ2-2; D is ambiguous. Germline CDR1 is MNHNY and CDR2 is SVGAGI (reference sequence). The V and J ends lost 5 bases and 1 base respectively, with 5 bases between them. The CDR3 extends over 13 amino acids. The DNA of the CDR3 is TGTGCCAGCAGTGTGCGGAACACCGGGGAGCTGTTTTTT. Its protein product is CASSVRNTGELFF.

This rearrangement joins TRBV28 to TRBJ2-2; no clear D. Germline V gene data show CDR1 as MDHEN and CDR2 as SYDVKM. Trimming took off 2 bases at V and 4 bases at J, with 8 bases between the two ends. The CDR3 has 14 amino acids. The CDR3 is CASSLVYVTGELFF. The CDR3 DNA is TGTGCCAGCAGTTTAGTCTATGTCACCGGGGAGCTGTTTTTT.

About this clone: Different DNA sequences within this sample yield the same CDR3. This sequence joins TRBV6-5 and TRBJ2-7, with D possibly called TRBD1 or TRBD2 (5 bases each). The CDR3 has 13 residues. Germline CDR1 reads MNHEY; CDR2 reads SVGAGI. With 6 bases removed from V and 3 bases from J, the gap between germline ends came to 12 bases. CDR3 loop: CASRYRDGYEQYF. DNA of the CDR3: TGTGCCAGCAGATACCGGGACGGCTACGAGCAGTACTTC.

V and J are TRBV4-1 and TRBJ2-7, with 11 bases that match TRBD2. J was trimmed by 2 bases and V by 2 bases; bases with no gene match: 17. The V gene's germline CDR1 is MGHRA and CDR2 YSYEKL. The CDR3 is 20 residues long. CDR3 bases: TGCGCCAGCAGCCAAATCCCTGGACTAGCGGGTGGGGACTCACCCTACGAGCAGTACTTC. Amino acids: CASSQIPGLAGGDSPYEQYF.

The V gene is TRBV4-1, the J gene TRBJ1-4; D is uncertain. The V end lost 2 bases, the J end lost 1 base, and 11 bases lay between the germline ends. The germline V gene encodes CDR1 MGHRA and CDR2 YSYEKL. The CDR3 extends over 16 amino acids. The CDR3 region has the DNA TGCGCCAGCAGCCAAATTTCCGGGGTAACTAATGAAAAACTGTTTTTT. The encoded protein is CASSQISGVTNEKLFF.

The chain is built from TRBV30 and TRBJ2-5; D gene unclear. The DNA end favors TRBJ2-7, so the J call may be wrong. Germline V gene data show CDR1 as GTSNPN and CDR2 as SVGIG (reference sequence). The CDR3 contains 11 residues. In DNA form, the CDR3 reads TGTGCCTGGAGTGTACTTAACGAGCAGTACTTC. Its protein is CAWSVLNEQYF.